This T cell receptor beta chain is from a study of radiation and T cells in renal cell carcinoma. The CDR3 is 15 amino acids. Germline V gene data show CDR1 as SGHNT and CDR2 as YYREEE (reference sequence). J lost 4 bases, V lost 4 bases, and 7 bases had no gene match. Time point indicated: blood 2 weeks post-SBRT. Treatment described: 15 Gy SBRT to primary tumor, nephrectomy 4 weeks later. Using immunoSEQ multiplex PCR, the repertoire was profiled, and TCRdb retains in-frame clones only, with some absent. The sample includes 150,000 to 180,000 clones, around 90% of them seen just once. The sample in question was blood, obtained from a patient whose treatment included radiotherapy and nephrectomy. The clonotype was recovered from a woman aged 50 to 60 with renal cell carcinoma. The chain has TRBV5-4 and TRBJ2-1; TRBD2 aligns across 8 bases. The CDR3 reads CASSPRRGGYNEQFF. The CDR3 DNA sequence: TGTGCCAGCAGCCCCCGACGGGGGGGTTACAATGAGCAGTTCTTC.